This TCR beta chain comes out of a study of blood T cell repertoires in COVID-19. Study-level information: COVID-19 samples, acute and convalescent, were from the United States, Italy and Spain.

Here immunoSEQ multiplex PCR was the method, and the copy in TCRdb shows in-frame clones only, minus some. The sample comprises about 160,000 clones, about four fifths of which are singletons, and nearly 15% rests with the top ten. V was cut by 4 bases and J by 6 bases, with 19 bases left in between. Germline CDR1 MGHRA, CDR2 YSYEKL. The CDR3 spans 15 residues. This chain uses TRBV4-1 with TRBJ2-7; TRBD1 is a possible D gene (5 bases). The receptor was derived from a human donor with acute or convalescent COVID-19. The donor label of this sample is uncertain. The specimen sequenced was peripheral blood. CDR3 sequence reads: CASSPRWGGKVEQYF. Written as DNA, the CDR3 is TGCGCCAGCAGCCCCCGATGGGGCGGAAAAGTCGAGCAGTACTTC.